This T cell receptor beta chain was sequenced during a study of T-cell reconstitution after alpha-beta-depleted transplantation in children. Findings and limits, study-wide: Some patients owed their high day-60 TCRbeta diversity to surviving recipient T cells and thymic progenitors.

Unique molecular identifiers tagged the TCRbeta library. A single record per CDR3 protein comes from TCRdb applying MiXCR to the PCR reads. Here the sample spans more than 300,000 distinct CDR3 sequences, around 15% being singletons. Germline V CDR1 and CDR2: SGHVS, FQNEAQ. The CDR3 extends over 15 amino acids. The J segment lost 4 bases and the V segment lost 4 bases, leaving 9 bases of the junction unmatched. This clonotype was seen a few times. Its target is not known. The sequences come from PBMCs, mostly from graft donor cells, collected 360 days after TCRalphabeta/CD19-depleted stem cell transplant. The receptor comes from a male patient aged 2 to 10 who had a stem cell transplant for acute lymphoblastic leukemia, so the T cells may come from the graft donor. This chain links TRBV7-8 with TRBJ2-7; TRBD1 matches 8 bases. The DNA of the CDR3 is TGTGCCAGCAGCTATCGGACAGGGATTGGGTACGAGCAGTACTTC. Residues: CASSYRTGIGYEQYF.